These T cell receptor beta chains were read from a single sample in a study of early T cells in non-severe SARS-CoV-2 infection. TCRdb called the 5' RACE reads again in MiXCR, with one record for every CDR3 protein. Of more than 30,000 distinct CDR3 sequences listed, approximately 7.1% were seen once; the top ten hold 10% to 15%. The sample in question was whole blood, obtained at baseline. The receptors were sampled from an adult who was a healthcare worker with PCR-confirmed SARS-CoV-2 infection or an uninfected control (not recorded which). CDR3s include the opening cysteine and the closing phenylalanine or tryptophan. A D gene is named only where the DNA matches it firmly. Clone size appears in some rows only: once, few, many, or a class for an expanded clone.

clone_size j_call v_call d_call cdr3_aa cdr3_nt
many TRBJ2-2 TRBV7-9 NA CASSPQGANTGELFF TGTGCCAGCAGTCCTCAAGGGGCGAACACCGGGGAGCTGTTTTTT
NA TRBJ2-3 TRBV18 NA CASSPPWGFVVTDTQYF TGTGCCAGCTCACCACCTTGGGGGTTTGTCGTGACAGATACGCAGTATTTT
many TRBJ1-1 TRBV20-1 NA CSARWRGATEAFF TGCAGTGCTAGGTGGAGGGGCGCCACTGAAGCTTTCTTT
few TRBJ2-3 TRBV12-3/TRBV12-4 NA CASRVRGTDTQYF TGTGCCAGCAGAGTGAGGGGCACAGATACGCAGTATTTT
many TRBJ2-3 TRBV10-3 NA CAISARVGTDTQYF TGTGCCATCAGTGCGAGAGTAGGGACAGATACGCAGTATTTT
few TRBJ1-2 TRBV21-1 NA CASSKNCRETVYGYTF TGTGCCAGCAGCAAAAATTGCAGGGAAACTGTCTATGGCTACACCTTC
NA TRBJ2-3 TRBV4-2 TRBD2 CASSQDPRGPAGVDTQYF TGTGCCAGCAGCCAAGACCCCCGGGGACCAGCGGGAGTTGATACGCAGTATTTT
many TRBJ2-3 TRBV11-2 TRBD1 CASSLQGAHTDTQYF TGTGCCAGCAGTTTACAGGGGGCACACACAGATACGCAGTATTTT
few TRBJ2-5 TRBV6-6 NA CASSRPGKLQETQYF TGTGCCAGCAGCCGCCCCGGGAAACTCCAAGAGACCCAGTACTTC
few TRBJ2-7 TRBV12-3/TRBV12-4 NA CASSSRGSNYEQYF TGTGCCAGCAGTTCCCGGGGCTCGAACTACGAGCAGTACTTC
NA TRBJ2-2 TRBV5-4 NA CASSWRANTGELFF TGTGCCAGCAGCTGGAGGGCGAACACCGGGGAGCTGTTTTTT
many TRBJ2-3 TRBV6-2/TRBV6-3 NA CASSYLSVRGTDTQYF TGTGCCAGCAGTTACTTATCGGTCAGGGGCACAGATACGCAGTATTTT
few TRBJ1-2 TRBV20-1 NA CSASPTTNYGYTF TGCAGTGCTAGCCCCACGACTAACTATGGCTACACCTTC
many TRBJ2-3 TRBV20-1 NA CSASFPGTFTDTQYF TGCAGTGCTAGTTTTCCTGGGACCTTCACAGATACGCAGTATTTT
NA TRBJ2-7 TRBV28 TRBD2 CASRPGTSGSYEQYF TGTGCCAGCAGACCCGGGACTAGCGGAAGCTACGAGCAGTACTTC
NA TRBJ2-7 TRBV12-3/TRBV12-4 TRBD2 CASSTSGSGNEQYF TGTGCCAGCAGCACAAGCGGGAGTGGCAACGAGCAGTACTTC